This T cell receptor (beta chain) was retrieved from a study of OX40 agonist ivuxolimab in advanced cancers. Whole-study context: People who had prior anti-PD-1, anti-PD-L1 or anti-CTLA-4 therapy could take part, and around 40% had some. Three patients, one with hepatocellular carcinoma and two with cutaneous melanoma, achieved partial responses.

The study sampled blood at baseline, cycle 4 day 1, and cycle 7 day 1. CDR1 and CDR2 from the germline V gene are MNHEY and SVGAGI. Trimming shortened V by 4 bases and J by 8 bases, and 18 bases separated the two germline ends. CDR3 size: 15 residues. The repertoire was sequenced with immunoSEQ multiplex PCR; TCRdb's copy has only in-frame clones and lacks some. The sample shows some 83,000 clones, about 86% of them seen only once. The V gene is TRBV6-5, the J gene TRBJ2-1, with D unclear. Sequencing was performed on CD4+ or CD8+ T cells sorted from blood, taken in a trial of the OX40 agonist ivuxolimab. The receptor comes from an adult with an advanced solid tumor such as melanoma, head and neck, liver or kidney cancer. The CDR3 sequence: CASSSLRTSRHEQFF. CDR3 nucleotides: TGTGCCAGCAGTTCCCTCAGGACGAGTCGCCATGAGCAGTTCTTC.